Listed below are T cell receptor beta chains from one sample, sequenced in a study of T-cell memory formation after mild COVID-19. TCRdb reprocessed the 5' RACE reads with MiXCR, giving one entry per CDR3 protein. The sample yields around 510,000 distinct CDR3 sequences, about 20% seen once. Material for sequencing was PBMCs or a T cell subset sorted from them (not recorded which). Every receptor here comes from an adult woman who had mild COVID-19 (a few samples of this study predate the infection). Cell type and time point are not known. Both conserved end residues are part of each CDR3. A D gene is named only where the DNA matches it firmly. Some rows mark clone size as missing; the rest say once, few, many or name a class of expanded clone.

d_gene	j_gene	len	abundance	v_gene	CDR3nt	CDR3aa
-	TRBJ2-1	13	-	TRBV7-3	TGTGCCAGCAGCTTATATCGGGGTCGAGAGCAGTTCTTC	CASSLYRGREQFF
-	TRBJ1-1	14	few	TRBV6-2/TRBV6-3	TGTGCCAGCAGTGGGAGGGCGATGAACACTGAAGCTTTCTTT	CASSGRAMNTEAFF
-	TRBJ2-7	13	-	TRBV5-1	TGCGCCAGCGCGTCTGCTCCAGCCTACGAGCAGTACTTC	CASASAPAYEQYF
TRBD2	TRBJ2-7	17	few	TRBV30	TGTGCCTGGTCCCAGGGAGTCGGGGGGGCCTGGAACTACGAGCAGTACTTC	CAWSQGVGGAWNYEQYF
TRBD1	TRBJ2-7	14	-	TRBV30	TGTGCCTGGGACAGGGGGCGCGCCAACGGGGAGCAGTACTTC	CAWDRGRANGEQYF
TRBD1	TRBJ2-1	14	-	TRBV5-1	TGCGCCAGCAGCCCTAGACAGGGGAGTGATGAGCAGTTCTTC	CASSPRQGSDEQFF
-	TRBJ2-1	17	few	TRBV24-1	TGTGCCACAAGTGGTCGCGGCGGGGAGACACTCTACAATGAGCAGTTCTTC	CATSGRGGETLYNEQFF
-	TRBJ2-3	15	many	TRBV7-2	TGTGCCAGCAGCTTAGCTGTAGGGAGAACAGATACGCAGTATTTT	CASSLAVGRTDTQYF
-	TRBJ2-6	14	-	TRBV6-6	TGTGCCATCGCCGGGGGTGCTGGGGCCAACGTCCTGACTTTC	CAIAGGAGANVLTF
-	TRBJ2-3	12	few	TRBV4-1	TGCGCCAGCAGCGACATTACAGATACGCAGTATTTT	CASSDITDTQYF
-	TRBJ1-4	16	few	TRBV13	TGTGCCAGCAGCTTAGGAACGGGCCGGCGGAATGAAAAACTGTTTTTT	CASSLGTGRRNEKLFF
-	TRBJ2-7	14	few	TRBV7-9	TGTGCCAGCAGCTTAAGCAGAGACATCCACGAGCAGTACTTC	CASSLSRDIHEQYF
-	TRBJ2-1	15	-	TRBV6-5	TGTGCCAGCAGTTCCCCGGGAAAGGGGAACAATGAGCAGTTCTTC	CASSSPGKGNNEQFF
-	TRBJ1-2	14	-	TRBV19	TGTGCCAGTAGTGGGGCAGGAGCTAACTATGGCTACACCTTC	CASSGAGANYGYTF
TRBD1	TRBJ2-1	15	-	TRBV29-1	TGCAGCGTTCGGACAGGGGTGCGTAGCTACAATGAGCAGTTCTTC	CSVRTGVRSYNEQFF
TRBD2	TRBJ2-3	15	-	TRBV4-2	TGTGCCAGCAGCCGGCAGCGGGAGCCCACAGATACGCAGTATTTT	CASSRQREPTDTQYF
TRBD1	TRBJ2-3	13	few	TRBV5-1	TGCGCCAGCAGCGGGACAGGGCAAGATACGCAGTATTTT	CASSGTGQDTQYF
-	TRBJ1-5	14	-	TRBV9	TGTGCCAGCAGTGAGGGGCCGAAAAATCAGCCCCAGCATTTT	CASSEGPKNQPQHF
TRBD2	TRBJ2-1	17	-	TRBV5-1	TGCGCCAGCAGCTTGGGGCGTAGGACTAGCGGTTACAATGAGCAGTTCTTC	CASSLGRRTSGYNEQFF
-	TRBJ1-1	16	-	TRBV18	TGTGCCAGCTCACCAATGAAGCTAGCGGGTAGCACTGAAGCTTTCTTT	CASSPMKLAGSTEAFF
TRBD2	TRBJ2-7	15	-	TRBV7-2	TGTGCCAGCAGCCTCCCACGGGAGGTGGTTTCCCAGCAGTACTTC	CASSLPREVVSQQYF
-	TRBJ1-3	15	-	TRBV29-1	TGCAGCGTTATGAAGCAAGGCTACCGGCAGAACACCATATATTTT	CSVMKQGYRQNTIYF
-	TRBJ2-4	15	few	TRBV7-2	TGTGCCAGCAGCCCGGAGGGGGGGACCAAAAACATTCAGTACTTC	CASSPEGGTKNIQYF
-	TRBJ2-7	16	-	TRBV5-5	TGTGCCAGCAGCTCCCCGGACAGATCCCCATCCTACGAGCAGTACTTC	CASSSPDRSPSYEQYF
TRBD1	TRBJ1-6	15	-	TRBV6-6	TGTGCCAGCACCACGACGACAGGGGGGAATTCACCCCTCCACTTT	CASTTTTGGNSPLHF
-	TRBJ2-7	15	-	TRBV20-1	TGCAGTGCTAGAGATCTCGGTGTCCTATACTACGAGCAGTACTTC	CSARDLGVLYYEQYF
-	TRBJ2-7	12	-	TRBV25-1	TGTGCCAGCAGTGGTCCCGCCGGTGGGCAGTACTTC	CASSGPAGGQYF
-	TRBJ2-1	13	few	TRBV4-1	TGCGCCAGCAGCCGTCCGGCGTACAATGAGCAGTTCTTC	CASSRPAYNEQFF
TRBD2	TRBJ2-1	16	many	TRBV7-3	TGTGCCAGCAGCAGAGGACTAGCGGGGGGTAACAATGAGCAGTTCTTC	CASSRGLAGGNNEQFF
-	TRBJ2-7	13	few	TRBV5-1	TGCGCCAGCAGAAATGATCCCCCCTACGAGCAGTACTTC	CASRNDPPYEQYF
-	TRBJ2-7	12	few	TRBV12-3/TRBV12-4	TGTGCCAGCAGTTTTTACAGACACGAGCAGTACTTC	CASSFYRHEQYF
-	TRBJ2-5	17	-	TRBV4-2	TGTGCCAGCAGCCAACTTACGCCCTCGGGAGTAGCGGAGACCCAGTACTTC	CASSQLTPSGVAETQYF
TRBD2	TRBJ2-1	17	-	TRBV9	TGTGCCAGCAGCGAGGCTAGCGGGGCCCCTTTAGGTAATGAGCAGTTCTTC	CASSEASGAPLGNEQFF
TRBD1	TRBJ1-1	15	-	TRBV5-1	TGCGCCAGCAGCTTCGCCGGGACAGGGAGCACTGAAGCTTTCTTT	CASSFAGTGSTEAFF
TRBD1	TRBJ2-6	16	-	TRBV2	TGTGCCAGCAGGCCCGGGACAGGGTCTGGGGCCAACGTCCTGACTTTC	CASRPGTGSGANVLTF
TRBD1	TRBJ1-1	13	once	TRBV7-2	TGTGCCAGCAGCTTTACAGGGGCGGCTGAAGCTTTCTTT	CASSFTGAAEAFF
-	TRBJ2-1	16	-	TRBV7-2	TGTGCCAGCAGCTTTACAGGGCGGCAGGGACACGGAGAGCAGTTCTTC	CASSFTGRQGHGEQFF
TRBD2	TRBJ2-3	15	few	TRBV12-3/TRBV12-4	TGTGCCAGCAGTACCAGCGGGAAACGCGCAGATACGCAGTATTTT	CASSTSGKRADTQYF
-	TRBJ2-2	13	-	TRBV29-1	TGCAGCGGGGGGACACCGAACACCGGGGAGCTGTTTTTT	CSGGTPNTGELFF
TRBD1	TRBJ1-2	11	-	TRBV2	TGTGCCGAACAGGGGGCATATGGCTACACCTTC	CAEQGAYGYTF
TRBD1	TRBJ1-3	14	many	TRBV29-1	TGCAGCGTGCGCGGGACAGGGTATGGAAACACCATATATTTT	CSVRGTGYGNTIYF
TRBD1	TRBJ2-7	13	-	TRBV6-5	TGTGCCAGCAGCCAGACAGGGAACTACGAGCAGTACTTC	CASSQTGNYEQYF
-	TRBJ2-2	15	few	TRBV12-3/TRBV12-4	TGTGCCAGCAGTCCCCTAGCCCAGGGGTTGGGGGAGCTGTTTTTT	CASSPLAQGLGELFF
TRBD2	TRBJ2-7	17	few	TRBV7-9	TGTGCCAGCAGCTCCGGCTCCGGGGGGGCCTCCGGCTACGAGCAGTACTTC	CASSSGSGGASGYEQYF
-	TRBJ2-3	13	many	TRBV29-1	TGCAGCGTTTCGGGTGTTAGCACAGATACGCAGTATTTT	CSVSGVSTDTQYF
-	TRBJ2-7	17	few	TRBV4-1	TGCGCCAGCAGCCACCACGCAGAGGCCTCACCGACCTACGAGCAGTACTTC	CASSHHAEASPTYEQYF
-	TRBJ2-2	16	-	TRBV6-2/TRBV6-3	TGTGCCAGCCGAGACAGTCGGGGCAGGAACACCGGGGAGCTGTTTTTT	CASRDSRGRNTGELFF
TRBD1	TRBJ1-5	16	once	TRBV27	TGTGCCAGCAATGCCGGGACAGGTAGGAATTCCCAGCCCCAGCATTTT	CASNAGTGRNSQPQHF
TRBD1	TRBJ2-1	14	few	TRBV4-1	TGCGCCAGCAGCCGGACAGGAGAGTCCAATGAGCAGTTCTTC	CASSRTGESNEQFF
-	TRBJ2-2	14	few	TRBV18	TGTGCCAGCTCACCACGGCATGGCACCGGGGAGCTGTTTTTT	CASSPRHGTGELFF
TRBD1	TRBJ2-2	15	-	TRBV6-4	TGTGCCAGCAGTGGCGGGGACAGGGACACCGGGGAGCTGTTTTTT	CASSGGDRDTGELFF
-	TRBJ2-2	14	-	TRBV29-1	TGCAGCGTTGAAGAGGGGGTGAACACCGGGGAGCTGTTTTTT	CSVEEGVNTGELFF
-	TRBJ2-1	16	-	TRBV7-2	TGTGCCAGCAGCTTAGGGGGGAGCGGTCCTTGGGAGGAGCAGTTCTTC	CASSLGGSGPWEEQFF
TRBD2	TRBJ2-1	13	few	TRBV6-5	TGTGCCAGCAGGAGCGGGAGTCGCGATGAGCAGTTCTTC	CASRSGSRDEQFF
-	TRBJ1-2	14	-	TRBV7-9	TGTGCCAGCAGCTTAGCCGGGACACCTTATGGCTACACCTTC	CASSLAGTPYGYTF
-	TRBJ1-1	13	few	TRBV2	TGTGCCAGCCTCCCCCCCGGGCGGACTGAAGCTTTCTTT	CASLPPGRTEAFF